These 9 T cell receptor beta chains were all obtained from the same sample, sequenced in a study of CD8 T cells in ankylosing spondylitis. Regarding the study as a whole: A TCR beta motif made of several highly homologous variants seemed typical of ankylosing spondylitis blood.

From the 5' RACE reads, TCRdb called clonotypes with MiXCR, one entry per CDR3 protein. The sample has under 950,000 distinct CDR3 sequences, about 20% seen once. No antigen is known for these receptors. Input material: blood, either unsorted or a sorted T cell fraction (not recorded which). These receptors were collected from a male donor with ankylosing spondylitis.

The sample holds many counts of this clonotype. J is TRBJ1-2 and V is TRBV6-1, with D possibly being TRBD1 (6 bases). CDR1 and CDR2 from the germline V gene are MNHNS and SASEGT. Trimming cost V 6 bases and J 4 bases, with 12 bases left between them. The CDR3 extends over 13 amino acids. The CDR3 here is CASSLDRTYGYTF. The CDR3 DNA follows: TGTGCCAGCAGCCTTGACAGGACCTATGGCTACACCTTC.

This clonotype was detected only a few times. The V call is TRBV15, the J call TRBJ2-2; D gene uncertain. CDR1 is LNHNV and CDR2 is YYDKDF in the germline V gene (reference sequence). There are 14 residues in the CDR3. The V end lost 4 bases, the J end lost 9 bases, and 15 bases lay between the germline ends. CDR3 DNA sequence: TGTGCCACCAGCATATCGGGCCTCACTAGGGAGCTGTTTTTT. Amino acid sequence: CATSISGLTRELFF.

The rearrangement uses TRBV7-9 and TRBJ2-7; a possible D gene is TRBD2 (5 bases). CDR1 is SEHNR, CDR2 FQNEAQ, per germline (reference sequence). V was pared by 2 bases and J by 12 bases, with 14 bases between. This CDR3 is built from 12 residues. CDR3 residues: CASSLPREGPYF. In nucleotides, the CDR3 is TGTGCCAGCAGCTTACCACGAGAGGGCCCGTACTTC.

On this clonotype: In this CDR3 the conserved last residue, phenylalanine or tryptophan, is missing, so a read error is likely. CDR3 protein: CASSRTSKGSNYGYTL. CDR3 nucleotides: TGTGCCAGCAGTCGTACGTCGAAAGGATCTAACTATGGCTACACCCTC. This sequence joins TRBV6-1 and TRBJ1-2; D call uncertain. Looked up from germline, CDR1 is MNHNS and CDR2 is SASEGT. This CDR3 contains 16 residues. V was trimmed by 5 bases and J by 0 bases, leaving 16 bases between them.

This clonotype was found a few times. The chain joins TRBV14 to TRBJ1-1, with a tentative D call TRBD1 (6 bases). Trimming took 6 bases from V and 1 from J, leaving 12 bases between them. The germline gives CDR1 SGHDN, CDR2 FVKESK. The length of the CDR3 is 14 residues. CDR3 sequence (DNA): TGTGCCAGCAGACGGACAGCCACGAACACTGAAGCTTTCTTT. This sequence encodes CASRRTATNTEAFF.

Only a few counts were recorded for this clonotype. The rearrangement joins TRBV7-9 to TRBJ2-3; the D gene could be TRBD1 or TRBD2 (5 bases each). The CDR3 is 14 amino acids. V lost 5 bases and J lost 6, with 15 bases in between. Germline V gene lookup returns CDR1 SEHNR and CDR2 FQNEAQ (reference sequence). The CDR3 is CASSRTRETDTQYF. CDR3 bases: TGTGCCAGCAGCCGGACAAGGGAGACGGATACGCAGTATTTT. Full variable domain (remainder filled in from reference TRBV7-9 and TRBJ2-3): DTGVSQNPRHKITKRGQNVTFRCDPISEHNRLYWYRQTLGQGPEFLTYFQNEAQLEKSRLLSDRFSAERPKGSFSTLEIQRTEQGDSAMYLCASSRTRETDTQYFGPGTRLTVL.

As regards this clonotype: One junction end disagrees with the germline gene, perhaps due to a read error. The chain joins TRBV7-7 to TRBJ2-7; 13 bases agree with TRBD2. Germline V gives CDR1 SSHAT, CDR2 FNYEAQ (reference sequence). The length of the CDR3 is 17 residues. The CDR3 protein is CASRPRLAGGPSYEQYF. The CDR3 region has the DNA TGTGCTAGCAGGCCCCGACTAGCGGGGGGCCCTTCCTACGAGCAGTACTTC. The whole variable domain, remainder taken from reference TRBV7-7 and TRBJ2-7, is GAGVSQSPRYKVTKRGQDVTLRCDPISSHATLYWYQQALGQGPEFLTYFNYEAQPDKSGLPSDRFSAERPEGSISTLTIQRTEQRDSAMYRCASRPRLAGGPSYEQYFGPGTRLTVT.

There are a few counts of this clonotype. Compared with germline, one end of the junction differs, possibly owing to a read error. The chain recombines TRBV20-1 with TRBJ2-1; 9 bases match TRBD1. Germline V gives CDR1 DFQATT, CDR2 SNEGSKA (reference sequence). This CDR3 comprises 16 residues. The DNA of the CDR3 is TGCAGTGCTAGAGAACAGGGGGCTGGGTCGTACAGTGAGCAGTTCTTC. Translation gives CSAREQGAGSYSEQFF.

This clonotype was observed a few times. The genes are TRBV7-9 and TRBJ2-1, with D uncertain. The germline V and J ends were trimmed by 3 bases and 0 bases, with 15 bases remaining between them. This CDR3 is built from 17 residues. The germline gives CDR1 SEHNR, CDR2 FQNEAQ (reference sequence). As DNA, the CDR3 is TGTGCCAGCAGCTTCCGTTCGGGTTCAGACTCCTACAATGAGCAGTTCTTC. This translates into CASSFRSGSDSYNEQFF.